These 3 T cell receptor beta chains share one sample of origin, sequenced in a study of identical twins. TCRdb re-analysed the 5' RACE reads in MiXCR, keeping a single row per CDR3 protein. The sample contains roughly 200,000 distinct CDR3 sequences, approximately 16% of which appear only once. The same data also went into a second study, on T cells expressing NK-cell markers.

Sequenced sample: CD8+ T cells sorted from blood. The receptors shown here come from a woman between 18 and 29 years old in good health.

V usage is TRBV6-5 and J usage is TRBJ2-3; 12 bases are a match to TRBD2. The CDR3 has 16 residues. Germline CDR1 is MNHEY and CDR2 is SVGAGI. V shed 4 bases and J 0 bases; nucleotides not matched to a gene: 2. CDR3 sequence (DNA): TGTGCCAGCAGTTTCGGACTAGCGGGAAGCACAGATACGCAGTATTTT. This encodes CASSFGLAGSTDTQYF.

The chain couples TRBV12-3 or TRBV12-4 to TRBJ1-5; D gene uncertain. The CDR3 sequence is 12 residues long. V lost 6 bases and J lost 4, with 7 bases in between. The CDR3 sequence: CASSRPNQPQHF. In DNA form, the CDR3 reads TGTGCCAGCAGCCGACCAAATCAGCCCCAGCATTTT.

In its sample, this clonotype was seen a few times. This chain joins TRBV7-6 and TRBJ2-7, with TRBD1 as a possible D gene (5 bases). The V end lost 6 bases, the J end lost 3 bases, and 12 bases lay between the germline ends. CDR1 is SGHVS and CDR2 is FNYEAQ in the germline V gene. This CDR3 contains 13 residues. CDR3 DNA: TGTGCCAGCAGTCCAGGGCCGCTCTACGAGCAGTACTTC. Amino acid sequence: CASSPGPLYEQYF.